The following is a T cell receptor (beta chain) sequence with its context. As yet, its antigen is unknown. PCR amplification relied on 60 Vbeta primers (plus 13 Jbeta primers). The data were produced by immunoSEQ multiplex PCR, yet TCRdb's version contains in-frame clones alone and is incomplete. The sample has around 150,000 clones; roughly 79% are singletons. This record comes from a study of cytomegalovirus exposure and HLA in healthy donors. The CDR3 is 12 amino acids. The germline V gene has CDR1 MNHNY and CDR2 SVGAGI (reference sequence). With 7 bases clipped from V and 7 bases from J, the junction kept 3 bases outside the gene matches. General study findings and limits: About 87% or about 30% of the time was how often most TCR beta V segments were productive, according to an earlier analysis.

The chain links TRBV6-6 to TRBJ1-2, with 10 bases identical to TRBD1. Sequencing was performed on PBMCs. The receptor was isolated from a male donor in good health and CMV-seropositive. Written as DNA, the CDR3 is TGTGCCAGCAAGACAGGGGGCTTTGGCTACACCTTC. Translation gives CASKTGGFGYTF.